Presented here are 12 T cell receptor beta chains from one specimen sequenced in a study of cytomegalovirus exposure and HLA in healthy donors. Primers: 60 Vbeta forward and 13 Jbeta reverse. Generated by immunoSEQ multiplex PCR, the TCRdb table keeps only in-frame clones and is missing some. This table holds 150,000 to 200,000 clones, about four fifths found once. The specimen was PBMCs. The receptors originated from a girl under 18 in good health and CMV-seropositive.

A single count supports this clone. V is TRBV30 and J is TRBJ2-7; 7 positions agree with TRBD1. The V gene end was trimmed by 4 bases and the J gene end by 1 base; junction bases not matched to a gene: 1. This CDR3 has 12 residues. CDR1 is GTSNPN, CDR2 SVGIG, per germline (reference sequence). CDR3 residues: CAWKGQSYEQYF. CDR3 DNA sequence: TGTGCCTGGAAGGGACAGTCCTACGAGCAGTACTTC.

V and J are TRBV27 and TRBJ1-4; D not resolved. This CDR3 region has 14 residues. V lost 4 bases and J 6 bases, leaving 12 bases between the germline ends. Germline V gives CDR1 MNHEY, CDR2 SMNVEV (reference sequence). The DNA of the CDR3 is TGTGCCAGCAGTTCCATCGACTCGGATGAAAAACTGTTTTTT. The encoded protein is CASSSIDSDEKLFF.

This clone was observed once. The chain combines TRBV29-1 with TRBJ2-3, with TRBD2 matching over 8 bases. The CDR3 length is 15 residues. Germline V gives CDR1 SQVTM, CDR2 ANQGSEA. The V gene end was trimmed by 7 bases and the J gene end by 2 bases; junction bases not matched to a gene: 11. The CDR3 region has the DNA TGCAGCGCAGCTCTTAGCGGGGAGACCACAGATACGCAGTATTTT. Translating gives CSAALSGETTDTQYF.

V gene TRBV29-1 combines with J gene TRBJ2-7; a weak D match, TRBD1 (5 bases). Looked up from germline, CDR1 is SQVTM and CDR2 is ANQGSEA. The CDR3 totals 14 residues. V was pared by 6 bases and J by 4 bases, with 19 bases between. CDR3 sequence reads: CSVQLDRGYYEQYF. Written as DNA, the CDR3 is TGCAGCGTCCAGCTAGACAGAGGATATTACGAGCAGTACTTC.

The V call is TRBV6-5, the J call TRBJ1-1; maybe TRBD1 (5 bases). This CDR3 has 14 residues. Germline V gene lookup returns CDR1 MNHEY and CDR2 SVGAGI. V lost 7 bases and J 0 bases, leaving 12 bases between the germline ends. CDR3 DNA: TGTGCCAGCACCCCGACAGACTTGAACACTGAAGCTTTCTTT. Its protein is CASTPTDLNTEAFF.

The chain couples TRBV5-1 to TRBJ2-7; 9 bases line up with TRBD1. The CDR3 length is 14 residues. The germline gives CDR1 SGHRS, CDR2 YFSETQ. Unmatched junction bases numbered 8, after V lost 5 bases and J lost 5 bases. The CDR3 DNA sequence: TGCGCCAGCAGTACCGGGACAGGGCGCGACGAGCAGTACTTC. Translating it yields CASSTGTGRDEQYF.

V gene TRBV5-6 combines with J gene TRBJ2-3; TRBD2 matches at 9 bases. The CDR3 has 16 residues. Germline loops: CDR1 SGHDT, CDR2 YYEEEE. Trimming removed 5 bases from V and 0 bases from J; junction bases left unmatched: 7. The DNA for the CDR3 is TGTGCCAGCAGGACAGGGACTAGCCACAGCACAGATACGCAGTATTTT. It encodes CASRTGTSHSTDTQYF. The variable domain in full, completed from reference TRBV5-6 and TRBJ2-3, reads DAGVTQSPTHLIKTRGQQVTLRCSPKSGHDTVSWYQQALGQGPQFIFQYYEEEERQRGNFPDRFSGHQFPNYSSELNVNALLLGDSALYLCASRTGTSHSTDTQYFGPGTRLTVL.

V gene TRBV2 combines with J gene TRBJ2-3, with TRBD2 identical over 11 bases. The V and J ends lost 5 bases and 2 bases, in that order; junction bases with no gene match: 6. The CDR3 runs to 16 residues. Looked up from germline, CDR1 is SNHLY and CDR2 is FYNNEI. The CDR3 loop reads CASSWASGRTTDTQYF. The CDR3, as DNA: TGTGCCAGCAGTTGGGCTAGCGGGAGGACCACAGATACGCAGTATTTT.

This clone came up once. The gene calls are TRBV7-8 and TRBJ2-2; D possibly corresponds to TRBD2 (5 bases). This CDR3 has 17 amino acids. Germline CDR1 is SGHVS and CDR2 is FQNEAQ. V shed 5 bases and J shed 7 bases, with 23 bases lying between them. CDR3 sequence reads: CASSDDKALRVGGELFF. The DNA for the CDR3 is TGTGCCAGCAGCGATGATAAAGCCCTGAGGGTCGGCGGGGAGCTGTTTTTT.

V and J are TRBV29-1 and TRBJ2-3, with TRBD2 matching 7 bases. There are 14 residues in the CDR3. The V gene's germline CDR1 is SQVTM and CDR2 ANQGSEA. After removal of 7 bases from V and 4 bases from J, the junction contained 11 bases not matched to a gene. The CDR3 DNA follows: TGCAGCGCCGAAGTGGGAGGGCTCGCAGATACGCAGTATTTT. It translates to CSAEVGGLADTQYF.

The rearrangement links TRBV10-1 to TRBJ1-1; maybe TRBD1 (5 bases). The CDR3 totals 13 residues. V was pared by 4 bases and J by 1 base, with 7 bases between. From germline, CDR1 is WNHNN and CDR2 SYGVQD (reference sequence). The CDR3 bases are TGCGCCAGCAGTGTTGACAGGAACACTGAAGCTTTCTTT. Its translation: CASSVDRNTEAFF.

The chain couples TRBV30 to TRBJ1-1; 7 bases are a match to TRBD1. CDR1 and CDR2 (germline): GTSNPN, SVGIG (reference sequence). V shed 2 bases and J 5 bases; nucleotides not matched to a gene: 5. CDR3 length: 13 residues. The CDR3 nucleotides read TGTGCCTGGAGTACAGGGGTGAGTACTGAAGCTTTCTTT. Protein product: CAWSTGVSTEAFF.